This TCR beta chain came from a study of shared clonotypes between healthy human individuals. Study-wide findings and caveats: Rarefaction analysis demonstrated incomplete sorted-subset sequencing notwithstanding large depth.

The CDR3 totals 15 residues. Germline V gene sequence: CDR1 SNHLY, CDR2 FYNNEI. Between the trimmed V and J ends, which lost 3 bases and 4 bases, there was a span of 10 bases. Donors included only healthy HIV-negative adults lacking recent acute infections or vaccinations. The sample holds one count of this clone. What it recognizes is unknown. Libraries were prepared by immunoSEQ multiplex PCR; TCRdb keeps only in-frame clonotypes and omits some of them. The sample records 2 million to 2.5 million clones, roughly 92% being singletons. The chain carries TRBV2 and TRBJ2-6; D call uncertain. The origin of this receptor is a man younger than 35 in good health. Some clones in this sample may be carry-over from other donors' samples. The sample consisted of naive CD4+ T cells from PBMCs. Subset reported: CD45RA+ positively selected. The CDR3 DNA sequence: TGTGCCAGCAGTGAGACGGACGTGGGGGCCAACGTCCTGACTTTC. This encodes CASSETDVGANVLTF.